These 29 T cell receptor beta chains were sequenced from one sample in a study of shared clonotypes between healthy human individuals. Sequenced by immunoSEQ multiplex PCR; TCRdb stores in-frame clones only, minus some. The sample includes about 2.3 million clones, 93% of them seen just once. Sequenced input: naive CD4+ T cells from PBMCs. Subset described: CD45RA+ positively selected. These receptors all come from a man aged 18 to 30 in good health. Some clones in this sample may be carry-over from other donors' samples.

This rearrangement joins TRBV6-1 to TRBJ1-2, with TRBD1 as a possible D gene (5 bases). Between the trimmed V and J ends, which lost 4 bases and 5 bases, there was a span of 14 bases. The CDR3 loop spans 14 amino acids. Germline loops: CDR1 MNHNS, CDR2 SASEGT. This CDR3 reads CASSVNGHQYGYTF. CDR3 coding DNA: TGTGCCAGCAGTGTAAACGGACACCAGTATGGCTACACCTTC.

The chain couples TRBV6-4 to TRBJ2-1, with TRBD2 matching 10 bases. The CDR3 spans 15 residues. Germline V CDR1 and CDR2: MRHNA, SNTAGT. The V and J ends lost 8 bases and 9 bases, in that order; junction bases with no gene match: 13. This chain's CDR3 is CASRYAGTSEGEQFF. The DNA for the CDR3 is TGTGCCAGCCGCTATGCCGGGACTAGCGAAGGTGAGCAGTTCTTC.

CDR3 amino acids: CASSDRTSGRRPQNYNEQFF. CDR3 DNA: TGTGCCAGCAGCGACCGGACTAGCGGGAGGAGGCCGCAAAATTACAATGAGCAGTTCTTC. The V call is TRBV9, the J call TRBJ2-1; 14 bases align to TRBD2. V was clipped by 3 bases and J by 4 bases; unmatched bases: 15. From germline, CDR1 is SGDLS and CDR2 YYNGEE. There are 20 residues in the CDR3.

This clone was observed a single time. The chain links TRBV5-1 to TRBJ2-1; D gene unclear. CDR3 size: 14 residues. Trimming took 2 bases from V and 7 from J, leaving 13 bases between them. The V gene's germline CDR1 is SGHRS and CDR2 YFSETQ. CDR3 DNA: TGCGCCAGCAGCTTAGGACCTGCGTCGAATGAGCAGTTCTTC. This sequence encodes CASSLGPASNEQFF.

The chain has TRBV5-1 and TRBJ2-3; tentatively, D is TRBD1 (5 bases). The CDR3 is made up of 15 amino acids. Germline values: CDR1 SGHRS, CDR2 YFSETQ. V dropped 2 bases and J dropped 2 bases, with 12 bases sitting between them. The CDR3 loop reads CASSLRQSHTDTQYF. As DNA, the CDR3 is TGCGCCAGCAGCTTAAGACAGAGCCACACAGATACGCAGTATTTT.

The CDR3 nucleotides are TGTGCCAGCAGCTTGGCGGGTGGGAGGGGTTACTACGAGCAGTACTTC. Residues: CASSLAGGRGYYEQYF. The chain couples TRBV5-4 to TRBJ2-7; 7 bases align to TRBD2. Germline V gene lookup returns CDR1 SGHNT and CDR2 YYREEE (reference sequence). The CDR3 consists of 16 residues. V dropped 0 bases and J dropped 3; count of bases not matched to a gene: 9.

The rearrangement links TRBV4-1 to TRBJ2-5; D ambiguous. The tail of the sequence fits TRBJ2-7 better, so the J call may be wrong. Germline V gene sequence: CDR1 MGHRA, CDR2 YSYEKL. The CDR3 has 15 amino acids. The CDR3 spells CASSSSEMGRNEQYF. In nucleotides, the CDR3 is TGCGCCAGCAGTTCCTCCGAAATGGGCCGGAACGAGCAGTACTTC.

The chain combines TRBV6-4 with TRBJ2-3; 7 nucleotides line up with TRBD2. V gave up 6 bases and J gave up 4 bases; unmatched junction bases: 10. There are 15 residues in the CDR3. Germline V gene data show CDR1 as MRHNA and CDR2 as SNTAGT. The CDR3 DNA reads as TGTGCCAGCAGCCCCAGCGGACTAGTGGCAGATACGCAGTATTTT. Translating gives CASSPSGLVADTQYF.

The chain carries TRBV9 and TRBJ2-3; 7 nucleotides agree with TRBD2. This CDR3 comprises 15 residues. Per the germline V gene, CDR1 is SGDLS and CDR2 is YYNGEE. Unmatched junction bases numbered 10, after V lost 4 bases and J lost 5 bases. CDR3: CASSPHGLVEDTQYF. CDR3 nucleotide sequence: TGTGCCAGCAGCCCGCACGGACTAGTGGAAGATACGCAGTATTTT. Full variable domain (outside the CDR3, taken from reference TRBV9 and TRBJ2-3): DSGVTQTPKHLITATGQRVTLRCSPRSGDLSVYWYQQSLDQGLQFLIQYYNGEERAKGNILERFSAQQFPDLHSELNLSSLELGDSALYFCASSPHGLVEDTQYFGPGTRLTVL.

The gene calls are TRBV6-1 and TRBJ1-5; 9 bases match TRBD1. The length of the CDR3 is 16 residues. CDR1 is MNHNS and CDR2 is SASEGT in the germline V gene. J was trimmed by 3 bases and V by 2 bases; bases with no gene match: 5. This chain's CDR3 is CASSEIGQGYNQPQHF. The CDR3 nucleotides are TGTGCCAGCAGTGAAATCGGACAGGGGTACAATCAGCCCCAGCATTTT.

The chain uses TRBV28 and TRBJ1-2; no clear D. This CDR3 region has 14 residues. The germline CDR1 and CDR2 sequences are MDHEN and SYDVKM. Trimming removed 5 bases from V and 6 bases from J, with 16 bases in between. CDR3 protein: CASSPLPFFDGYTF. CDR3 DNA sequence: TGTGCCAGCAGTCCCCTCCCGTTTTTCGATGGCTACACCTTC.

The chain has TRBV7-8 and TRBJ2-5; TRBD2 matches 11 bases. CDR1 is SGHVS and CDR2 is FQNEAQ in the germline V gene. V lost 5 bases, J lost 4 bases, and 3 bases stayed unmatched. This CDR3 spans 14 amino acids. The CDR3 loop is CASSPSGGRETQYF. DNA for the CDR3: TGTGCCAGCAGCCCTAGCGGGGGGCGAGAGACCCAGTACTTC.

CDR3 DNA: TGCGCCAGCAGCCAGAGGGCGGGACAGATCACCGGGGAGCTGTTTTTT. This gives the protein CASSQRAGQITGELFF. The chain couples TRBV5-1 to TRBJ2-2; weak D call: TRBD1 (7 bases). Trimming took off 4 bases at V and 4 bases at J, with 17 bases between the two ends. Germline V CDR1 and CDR2: SGHRS, YFSETQ. The length of the CDR3 is 16 residues.

The V gene is TRBV4-1, the J gene TRBJ1-1; 9 positions match TRBD1. V shed 2 bases and J 5 bases; nucleotides not matched to a gene: 9. Germline lookup yields CDR1 MGHRA and CDR2 YSYEKL. The CDR3 covers 16 residues. Here the CDR3 reads CASSQSGGTGRTEAFF. The CDR3 nucleotides read TGCGCCAGCAGCCAATCAGGCGGGACAGGGAGGACTGAAGCTTTCTTT.

The chain employs TRBV5-1 and TRBJ2-1, with 9 bases identical to TRBD2. CDR1 and CDR2 (germline): SGHRS, YFSETQ. Losses at the gene ends were 0 bases for V and 8 bases for J; bases not matched to a gene: 6. The CDR3 consists of 15 residues. The CDR3 DNA reads TGCGCCAGCAGCTTGGAGGCTAGCGGGATCGATGAGCAGTTCTTC. Residues: CASSLEASGIDEQFF.

The rearrangement joins TRBV5-4 to TRBJ2-3, with 7 bases aligning to TRBD2. V lost 4 bases to trimming and J lost 3 bases; unmatched junction nucleotides: 8. Germline assignment: CDR1 SGHNT and CDR2 YYREEE (reference sequence). CDR3 size: 15 residues. CDR3 residues: CASSSRLAATDTQYF. CDR3 bases: TGTGCCAGCAGCAGTCGACTAGCTGCGACAGATACGCAGTATTTT.

The chain employs TRBV4-1 and TRBJ1-2; tentatively, D is TRBD1 (5 bases). The V end was cut by 0 bases, the J end by 4 bases, with 12 bases between. Looked up from germline, CDR1 is MGHRA and CDR2 is YSYEKL. The CDR3 covers 15 residues. The CDR3 sequence is CASSQEGQGRYGYTF. CDR3 in DNA: TGCGCCAGCAGCCAAGAGGGGCAGGGCCGCTATGGCTACACCTTC.

V is TRBV9 and J is TRBJ2-1; possible D gene TRBD2, 5 bases. V was clipped by 0 bases and J by 10 bases, with 14 bases between them. In germline, CDR1 is SGDLS, CDR2 YYNGEE. The CDR3 spans 14 residues. The CDR3: CASSVATTTREQFF. The CDR3 coding sequence is TGTGCCAGCAGCGTAGCTACGACTACCCGCGAGCAGTTCTTC.

The V call is TRBV28, the J call TRBJ1-1; D perhaps matches TRBD1 (5 bases). V lost 8 bases to trimming and J lost 5 bases, with 15 bases between them. The CDR3 has 13 residues. From germline, CDR1 is MDHEN and CDR2 SYDVKM. In DNA form, the CDR3 reads TGTGCCAGCTGCCGCGGGGGTCGTACTGAAGCTTTCTTT. Its translation: CASCRGGRTEAFF.

The CDR3 DNA is TGTGCCACCAGCAGGGACCCGGGGGGGTTCAATGAGCAGTTCTTC. Translated, it gives CATSRDPGGFNEQFF. V usage is TRBV15 and J usage is TRBJ2-1, with 8 bases lining up with TRBD2. V was pared by 3 bases and J by 6 bases, with 7 bases of the junction left unmatched. CDR1 and CDR2 (germline): LNHNV, YYDKDF (reference sequence). This CDR3 spans 15 amino acids. Full variable domain (outside the CDR3, taken from reference TRBV15 and TRBJ2-1): DAMVIQNPRYQVTQFGKPVTLSCSQTLNHNVMYWYQQKSSQAPKLLFHYYDKDFNNEADTPDNFQSRRPNTSFCFLDIRSPGLGDTAMYLCATSRDPGGFNEQFFGPGTRLTVL.

V is TRBV7-9 and J is TRBJ2-1; 14 nucleotides align to TRBD2. V shed 7 bases and J 9 bases; nucleotides not matched to a gene: 11. Germline V gene lookup returns CDR1 SEHNR and CDR2 FQNEAQ (reference sequence). This CDR3 has 16 residues. CDR3 amino acids: CASTPYGTSGRSEQFF. The CDR3 nucleotides are TGTGCCAGCACCCCCTATGGGACTAGCGGGAGAAGTGAGCAGTTCTTC. Drawing the rest from reference TRBV7-9 and TRBJ2-1, the complete variable domain is DTGVSQNPRHKITKRGQNVTFRCDPISEHNRLYWYRQTLGQGPEFLTYFQNEAQLEKSRLLSDRFSAERPKGSFSTLEIQRTEQGDSAMYLCASTPYGTSGRSEQFFGPGTRLTVL.

J is TRBJ1-1 and V is TRBV5-1, with D possibly being TRBD1 (5 bases). V was cut by 2 bases and J by 2 bases, with 10 bases left in between. In germline, CDR1 is SGHRS, CDR2 YFSETQ. The CDR3 consists of 14 residues. CDR3 sequence reads: CASSFAGANTEAFF. CDR3 coding DNA: TGCGCCAGCAGCTTTGCCGGGGCCAACACTGAAGCTTTCTTT.

V is TRBV6-5 and J is TRBJ1-1, with D perhaps TRBD1 (6 bases). V lost 6 bases and J 2 bases, leaving 13 bases between the germline ends. Per germline, CDR1 MNHEY and CDR2 SVGAGI. This CDR3 is 14 amino acids long. The CDR3 is CASRQGQSNTEAFF. The CDR3 region has the DNA TGTGCCAGCAGGCAGGGGCAGAGTAACACTGAAGCTTTCTTT.

The chain couples TRBV27 to TRBJ1-1, with a possible D match to TRBD1 (6 bases). CDR1 MNHEY and CDR2 SMNVEV come from the germline V gene (reference sequence). V was clipped by 4 bases and J by 0 bases, with 15 bases between them. This CDR3 is built from 16 residues. CDR3 DNA: TGTGCCAGCAGTTCCAGGCGGGGGGCCCTGAACACTGAAGCTTTCTTT. Amino acids: CASSSRRGALNTEAFF.

This chain links TRBV5-1 with TRBJ2-7; TRBD2 might be the D (5 bases). Germline V gene data show CDR1 as SGHRS and CDR2 as YFSETQ. The CDR3 consists of 14 residues. V lost 1 base, J lost 3 bases, and 11 bases lay in between. CDR3 in DNA: TGCGCCAGCAGCTTGCACAGCGGAGTCTACGAGCAGTACTTC. It specifies CASSLHSGVYEQYF. Together with reference TRBV5-1 and TRBJ2-7, the CDR3 gives the full variable domain: KAGVTQTPRYLIKTRGQQVTLSCSPISGHRSVSWYQQTPGQGLQFLFEYFSETQRNKGNFPGRFSGRQFSNSRSEMNVSTLELGDSALYLCASSLHSGVYEQYFGPGTRLTVT.

In the case of this clone: The sample holds other DNA sequences that translate to the same CDR3. The rearrangement joins TRBV5-4 to TRBJ2-3, with TRBD1 identical over 9 bases. This CDR3 has 15 residues. Germline trimming cut 4 bases from V and 1 base from J; bases unmatched to any gene: 4. Germline V CDR1 and CDR2: SGHNT, YYREEE (reference sequence). The CDR3 region is CASSPGQGRTDTQYF. The CDR3 DNA reads TGTGCCAGCAGCCCAGGACAGGGGCGCACAGATACGCAGTATTTT.

The rearrangement joins TRBV7-6 to TRBJ2-7; TRBD1 matches at 7 bases. V lost 0 bases to trimming and J lost 4 bases; unmatched junction nucleotides: 6. The germline gives CDR1 SGHVS, CDR2 FNYEAQ. This CDR3 spans 15 amino acids. CDR3 loop: CASSLASGGLYEQYF. CDR3 nucleotides: TGTGCCAGCAGCTTAGCTTCAGGGGGATTGTACGAGCAGTACTTC.

This clone was recorded a few times. The rearrangement joins TRBV19 to TRBJ2-2, with D maybe TRBD2 (5 bases). Trimming took off 5 bases at V and 6 bases at J, with 16 bases between the two ends. There are 15 residues in the CDR3. Germline V lookup: CDR1 LNHDA, CDR2 SQIVND (reference sequence). The DNA of the CDR3 is TGTGCCAGTAGTGGTGGCAGCTCGCGGGCCGGGGAGCTGTTTTTT. Its protein product is CASSGGSSRAGELFF.

This chain connects TRBV29-1 to TRBJ1-1; D remains unclear. CDR3 length equals 14 residues. Germline-derived CDR1 and CDR2 are SQVTM and ANQGSEA. V lost 6 bases and J 0 bases, leaving 14 bases between the germline ends. CDR3 bases: TGCAGCGTATACCAGCGGCGCGTGAACACTGAAGCTTTCTTT. Translated, it gives CSVYQRRVNTEAFF.